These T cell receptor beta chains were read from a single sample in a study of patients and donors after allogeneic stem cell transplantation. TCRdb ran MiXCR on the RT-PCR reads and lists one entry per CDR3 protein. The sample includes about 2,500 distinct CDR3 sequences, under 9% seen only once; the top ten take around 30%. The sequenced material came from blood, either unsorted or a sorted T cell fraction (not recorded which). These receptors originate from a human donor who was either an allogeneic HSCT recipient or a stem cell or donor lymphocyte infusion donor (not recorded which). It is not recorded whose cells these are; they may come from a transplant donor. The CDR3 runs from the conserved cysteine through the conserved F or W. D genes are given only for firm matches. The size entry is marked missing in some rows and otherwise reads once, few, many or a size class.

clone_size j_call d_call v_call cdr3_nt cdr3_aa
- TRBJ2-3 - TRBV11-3 TGTGCCAGCAGCTTTTTTGACGCGGATACGCAGTATTTT CASSFFDADTQYF
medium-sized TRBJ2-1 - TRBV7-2 TGTGCCAGCAGACTTACCGGGACCTCCTACAATGAGCAGTTCTTC CASRLTGTSYNEQFF
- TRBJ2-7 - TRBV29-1 TGCAGCGTTGTCGGGCTAGTTGGCCACGAGCAGTACTTC CSVVGLVGHEQYF
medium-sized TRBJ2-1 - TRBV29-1 TGCAGCGTCGGCCCGAGGGGGGGCTACAATGAGCAGTTCTTC CSVGPRGGYNEQFF
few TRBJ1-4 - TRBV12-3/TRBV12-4 TGTGCCAGCAAGTACGGCCAGGGAGGTGAAAAACTGTTTTTT CASKYGQGGEKLFF
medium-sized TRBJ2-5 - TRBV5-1 TGCGCCAGCAGCTGGGATGACGAGACCCAGTACTTC CASSWDDETQYF
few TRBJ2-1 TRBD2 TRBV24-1 TGTGCCACCAGTGACCCCGGACTAGCGGGAGGGTTCAAAGAAGGTGAGCAGTTCTTC CATSDPGLAGGFKEGEQFF
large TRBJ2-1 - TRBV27 TGTGCCAGCAGCCGCGGAGCGGAGACCAATGAGCAGTTCTTC CASSRGAETNEQFF
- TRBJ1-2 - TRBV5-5 TGTGCCAGCAGCTTAAGCGGCGGCTCCTATGGCTACACCTTC CASSLSGGSYGYTF
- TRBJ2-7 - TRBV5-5 TGTGCCAGCAGCTTCAGCCCGGGGGACGAGCAGTACTTC CASSFSPGDEQYF
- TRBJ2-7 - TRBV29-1 TGCAGCGCCCAAACTACCCCCTACGAGCAGTACTTC CSAQTTPYEQYF
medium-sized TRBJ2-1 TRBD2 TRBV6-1 TGTGCCAGCAGTGACGGACTAGGGTACAATGAGCAGTTCTTC CASSDGLGYNEQFF
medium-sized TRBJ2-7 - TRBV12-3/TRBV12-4 TGTGCCAGCAGTTTGTATGGACACCTATACGAGCAGTACTTC CASSLYGHLYEQYF
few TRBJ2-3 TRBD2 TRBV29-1 TGCAGCTCACGGGGCGGGACTAGCGGCAGCACAGATACGCAGTATTTT CSSRGGTSGSTDTQYF
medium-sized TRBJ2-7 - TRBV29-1 TGCAGCACTAGCAGCGGAGCCTACGAGCAGTACTTC CSTSSGAYEQYF
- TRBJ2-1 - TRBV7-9 TGTGCCAGCAGCCAGGGACGATCGAGCAATGAGCAGTTCTTC CASSQGRSSNEQFF
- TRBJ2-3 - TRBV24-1 TGTGCCACCAGTGACTTGTCAGATACGCAGTATTTT CATSDLSDTQYF
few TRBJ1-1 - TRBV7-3 TGTGCCAGCAGTGACAGAATGAACACTGAAGCTTTCTTT CASSDRMNTEAFF
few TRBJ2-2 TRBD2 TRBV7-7 TGTGCCAGCAGCTTATTACCCCCAGCGGGAGCTTCGAACACCGGGGAGCTGTTTTTT CASSLLPPAGASNTGELFF
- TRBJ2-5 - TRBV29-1 TGCAGCGTTGAAAACCAGGGGGAGACCCAGTACTTC CSVENQGETQYF
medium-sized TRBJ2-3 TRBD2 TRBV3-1 TGTGCCAGCCGACCGGATCATCGACTAGCGGGAGGGGCGCGGGCAGATACGCAGTATTTT CASRPDHRLAGGARADTQYF
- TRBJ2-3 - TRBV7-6 TGTGCCAGCTCTGGGGATACGCAGTATTTT CASSGDTQYF
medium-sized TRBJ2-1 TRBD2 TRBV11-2 TGTGCCAGCAGCGCCGTAGCGGGAGCAATTTACAATGAGCAGTTCTTC CASSAVAGAIYNEQFF
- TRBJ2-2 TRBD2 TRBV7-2 TGTGCCAGCAGCTTAAGCGGGGATATGGGCACCGGGGAGCTGTTTTTT CASSLSGDMGTGELFF
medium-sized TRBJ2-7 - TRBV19 TGTGCCAGTTGTTCCGGGCGTCGCGAGCAGTACTTC CASCSGRREQYF
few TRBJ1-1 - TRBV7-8 TGTGCCAGCAGCCTCGGGGATTCCCTGAGCACTGAAGCTTTCTTT CASSLGDSLSTEAFF
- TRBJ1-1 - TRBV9 TGTGCCAGCAGCGTAGGGAGTGGGGGGACTGAAGCTTTCTTT CASSVGSGGTEAFF
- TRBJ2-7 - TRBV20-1 TGCAGTGCTAGAGATGCGGTGGGGAACTCCTACGAGCAGTACTTC CSARDAVGNSYEQYF
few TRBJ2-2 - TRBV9 TGTGCCAGCAGCGTCGGCAACTCGAACACCGGGGAGCTGTTTTTT CASSVGNSNTGELFF
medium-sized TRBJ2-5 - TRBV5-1 TGCGCCAGCAGCGCGACACGAAGGGTAGAAGAGACCCAGTACTTC CASSATRRVEETQYF
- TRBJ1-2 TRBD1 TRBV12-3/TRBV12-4 TGTGCCAGCAGTGCCCAGACAGGGGGCTATGGCTACACCTTC CASSAQTGGYGYTF
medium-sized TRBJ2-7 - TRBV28 TGTGCCAGCCATGGAGGGTACGAGCAGTACTTC CASHGGYEQYF
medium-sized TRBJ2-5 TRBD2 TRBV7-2 TGTGCCAGCAGCCCCCTAGCGGTGTTCTATCAAGAGACCCAGTACTTC CASSPLAVFYQETQYF
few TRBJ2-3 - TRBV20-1 TGCAGTGCTAGATGGGGGGCCGCAGATACGCAGTATTTT CSARWGAADTQYF
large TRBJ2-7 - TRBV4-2 TGTGCCAGCAGCTCGGGGGTGAAAACCTACGAGCAGTACTTC CASSSGVKTYEQYF
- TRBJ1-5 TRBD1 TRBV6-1 TGTGCCAGCAGGCTCGACAGGGCCCCAGACAATCAGCCCCAGCATTTT CASRLDRAPDNQPQHF
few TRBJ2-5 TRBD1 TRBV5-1 TGCGCCAGCAGCCTGGGACAGGCGTTAGGAGAGACCCAGTACTTC CASSLGQALGETQYF
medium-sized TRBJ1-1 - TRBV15 TGTGCCACCAGCAGAACAGGGAGGGACACTGAAGCTTTCTTT CATSRTGRDTEAFF
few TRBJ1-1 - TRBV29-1 TGCAGCGTATCCAGCCAGAGGGGCACTGAAGCTTTCTTT CSVSSQRGTEAFF
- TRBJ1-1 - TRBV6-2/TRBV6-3 TGTGCCAGCAGTTACGGCAGCCTGAACACTGAAGCTTTCTTT CASSYGSLNTEAFF
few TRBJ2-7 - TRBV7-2 TGTGCCAGCAGCTTAGGGCCTCGCGAGCAGTACTTC CASSLGPREQYF
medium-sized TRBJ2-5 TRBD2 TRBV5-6 TGTGCCAGCAGCTCGGGACTAGCGGAAGAGACCCAGTACTTC CASSSGLAEETQYF
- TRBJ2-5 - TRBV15 TGTGCCACCAGCAGAGCACGGCAGGGCTCAGAGACCCAGTACTTC CATSRARQGSETQYF
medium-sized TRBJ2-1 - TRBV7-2 TGTGCCAGCAGCTTAGTTGGGAATGAGCAGTTCTTC CASSLVGNEQFF
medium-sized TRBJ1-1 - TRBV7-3 TGTGCCAGCAGGACTGAAGCTTTCTTT CASRTEAFF
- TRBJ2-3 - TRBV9 TGTGCCAGCAGCGCTGGACCAACCGATACGCAGTATTTT CASSAGPTDTQYF
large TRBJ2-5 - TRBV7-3 TGTGCCAGCAGCTTGGGGGGCTGGGAGACCCAGTACTTC CASSLGGWETQYF
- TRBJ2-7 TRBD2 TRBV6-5 TGTGCCAGCAGCCCTAGCGGTAAACCCTACGAGCAGTACTTC CASSPSGKPYEQYF
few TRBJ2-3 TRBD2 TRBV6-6 TGTGCCAGCAGTTTATCTAGCGGGAGAACAGATACGCAGTATTTT CASSLSSGRTDTQYF
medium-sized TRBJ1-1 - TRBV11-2 TGTGCCAGCAGCTCCTTCCGGGCGAGTGAAGCTTTCTTT CASSSFRASEAFF
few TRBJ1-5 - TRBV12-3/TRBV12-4 TGTGCCAGCAGGAGGACGGATAGCAATCAGCCCCAGCATTTT CASRRTDSNQPQHF
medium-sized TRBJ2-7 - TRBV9 TGTGCCAGCGGCGGCCGGACACCCTCCTACGAGCAGTACTTC CASGGRTPSYEQYF
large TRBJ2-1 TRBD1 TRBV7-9 TGTGCCAGCAGCTTAGTGGCTGGACAGGGAAGGGATGAGCAGTTCTTC CASSLVAGQGRDEQFF
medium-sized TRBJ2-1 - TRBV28 TGTGCCAGCGCTCAAACTCTGAGAGACAATGAGCAGTTCTTC CASAQTLRDNEQFF
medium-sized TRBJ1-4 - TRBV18 TGTGCCAGCTCACCCGGGACCCCACTGTTTTTT CASSPGTPLFF
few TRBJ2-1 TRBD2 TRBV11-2 TGTGCCAGCAGCCCGAGGGAGGGGTCTAGCGGGAACAATGAGCAGTTCTTC CASSPREGSSGNNEQFF
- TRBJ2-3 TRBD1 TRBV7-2 TGTGCCAGCAGCTTATACCTACAGGGGGCCACAGATACGCAGTATTTT CASSLYLQGATDTQYF